A single sample is the source of the 5 T cell receptor beta chains below, sequenced in a study of T cell repertoires in cytomegalovirus infection. Their cognate antigens are unknown. One entry per CDR3 protein results from TCRdb running MiXCR on the reads. The sample has fewer than 850,000 distinct CDR3 sequences; under 35% are singletons. Sequencing used cultured CD8+ T cells from PBMCs, obtained from culture after CMV antigen stimulation. The receptors were gathered from a human donor in good health (CMV status not recorded). Some clones in this sample may be carry-over from other donors' samples.

This clonotype was counted between two and nine times. The gene calls are TRBV13 and TRBJ1-5; D not resolved. Germline CDR1 reads PRHDT; CDR2 reads FYEKMQ (reference sequence). V lost 6 bases and J 4 bases, leaving 16 bases between the germline ends. The CDR3 is made up of 15 amino acids. The chain's CDR3 is CASSSGRRMNQPQHF. The DNA of the CDR3 is TGTGCCAGCAGTTCCGGGAGGAGAATGAATCAGCCCCAGCATTTT.

J is TRBJ2-7 and V is TRBV6-1, with 13 bases that match TRBD2. The CDR3 loop spans 15 amino acids. From germline, CDR1 is MNHNS and CDR2 SASEGT. Trimming removed 6 bases from V and 4 bases from J; junction bases left unmatched: 6. The CDR3 nucleotides read TGTGCCAGCAGGCAGACTAGCGGGGGGCCGTACGAGCAGTACGTC. Protein: CASRQTSGGPYEQYV.

The gene calls are TRBV27 and TRBJ2-5; 12 bases are a match to TRBD2. Germline CDR1 reads MNHEY; CDR2 reads SMNVEV (reference sequence). V gave up 5 bases and J gave up 1 base; unmatched junction bases: 5. This CDR3 has 16 residues. The CDR3 DNA reads TGTGCCAGCAGTCGACTAGCGGGGGAAACCCAAGAGACCCAGTACTTC. It is translated as CASSRLAGETQETQYF.

The chain combines TRBV20-1 with TRBJ2-1, with TRBD2 identical over 10 bases. Germline values: CDR1 DFQATT, CDR2 SNEGSKA (reference sequence). CDR3 length equals 16 residues. The trim removed 0 bases at V and 10 bases at J, leaving 12 bases unmatched. The CDR3 spells CSARDPLGPGLAEQFF. CDR3 DNA: TGCAGTGCTAGAGATCCCCTTGGACCGGGACTAGCGGAGCAGTTCTTC.

V and J are TRBV2 and TRBJ1-2; D gene unclear. There are 14 residues in the CDR3. The V end was cut by 0 bases, the J end by 8 bases, with 13 bases between. Germline values: CDR1 SNHLY, CDR2 FYNNEI. Here the CDR3 DNA reads TGTGCCAGCAGTGAAGCGCAGACTCCGGGGGGCTACACCTTC. It codes for CASSEAQTPGGYTF. The full variable domain, completed using reference TRBV2 and TRBJ1-2, is EPEVTQTPSHQVTQMGQEVILRCVPISNHLYFYWYRQILGQKVEFLVSFYNNEISEKSEIFDDQFSVERPDGSNFTLKIRSTKLEDSAMYFCASSEAQTPGGYTFGSGTRLTVV.